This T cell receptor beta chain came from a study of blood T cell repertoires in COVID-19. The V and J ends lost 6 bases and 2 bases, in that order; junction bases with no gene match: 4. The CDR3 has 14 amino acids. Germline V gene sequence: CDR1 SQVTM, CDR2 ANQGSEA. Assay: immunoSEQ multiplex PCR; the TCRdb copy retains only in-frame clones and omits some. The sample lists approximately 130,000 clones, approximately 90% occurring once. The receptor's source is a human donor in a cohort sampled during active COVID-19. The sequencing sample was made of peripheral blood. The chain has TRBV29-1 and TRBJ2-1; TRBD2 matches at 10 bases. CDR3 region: CSVSGGAAYNEQFF. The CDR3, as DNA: TGCAGCGTGAGCGGGGGGGCGGCCTACAATGAGCAGTTCTTC.